This T cell receptor beta chain was recovered during a study of T cell changes during pregnancy in multiple sclerosis. The repertoire was sequenced with immunoSEQ multiplex PCR; TCRdb's copy has only in-frame clones and lacks some. The sample shows fewer than 75,000 clones, roughly 90% of them seen only once. Trimming stripped 1 base from V and 1 base from J, with 9 bases between. The germline V gene encodes CDR1 SGHDT and CDR2 YYEEEE. This CDR3 has 14 residues. The sequence was collected from a female donor with multiple sclerosis, enrolled in a pregnancy study. The source was CD8+ T cells from peripheral blood mononuclear cells, collected before pregnancy. This sequence joins TRBV5-6 and TRBJ2-7, with D unresolved. This chain's CDR3 is CASSLISGSYEQYF. DNA for the CDR3: TGTGCCAGCAGCTTGATATCCGGGTCCTACGAGCAGTACTTC.